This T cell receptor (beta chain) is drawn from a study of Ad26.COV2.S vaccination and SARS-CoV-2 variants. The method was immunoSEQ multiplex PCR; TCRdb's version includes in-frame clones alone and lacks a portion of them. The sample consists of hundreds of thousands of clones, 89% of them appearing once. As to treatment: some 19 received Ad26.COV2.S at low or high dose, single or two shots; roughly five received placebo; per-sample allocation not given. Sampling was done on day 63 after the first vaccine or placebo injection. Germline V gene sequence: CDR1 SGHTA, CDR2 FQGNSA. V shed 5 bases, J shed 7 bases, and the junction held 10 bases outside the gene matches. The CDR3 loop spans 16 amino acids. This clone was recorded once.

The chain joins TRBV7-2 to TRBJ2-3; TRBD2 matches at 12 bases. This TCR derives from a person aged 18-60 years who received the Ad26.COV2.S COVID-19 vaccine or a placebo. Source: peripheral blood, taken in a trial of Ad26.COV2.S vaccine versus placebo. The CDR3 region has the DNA TGTGCCAGCAGCCTACGTCGACTAGCGGGGGTGAATACGCAGTATTTT. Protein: CASSLRRLAGVNTQYF. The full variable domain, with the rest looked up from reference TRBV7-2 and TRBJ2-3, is GAGVSQSPSNKVTEKGKDVELRCDPISGHTALYWYRQSLGQGLEFLIYFQGNSAPDKSGLPSDRFSAERTGGSVSTLTIQRTQQEDSAVYLCASSLRRLAGVNTQYFGPGTRLTVL.